The sequence of this T cell receptor beta chain was determined in a study of T cells expressing NK-cell markers. TCRdb re-called the 5' RACE reads and catalogs CDR3 proteins one per entry, DNA excluded. Its table lists about 380,000 distinct CDR3 sequences. This CDR3 comprises 14 residues. Germline V lookup: CDR1 DFQATT, CDR2 SNEGSKA (reference sequence). The V gene is TRBV20-1, the J gene TRBJ2-3; there is no DNA to check the TCRdb D call of TRBD2. This receptor was obtained from a man aged 18-69 years in good health. The sample comprised blood T cells: a sorted CD56 or NKG2C T cell subset, CD4+ or CD8+ T cells, or bulk PBMC T cells (not recorded which). The CDR3 here is CSARLAGGADTQYF.